The subject of this entry is one T cell receptor beta chain. The sample belongs to a study of blood T cell repertoires in COVID-19. Study summary: Acute and convalescent COVID-19 specimens originated in the United States, Italy and Spain.

The age range of participants was about 18 to 95 years, with residence in more than 20 US areas. Germline V lookup: CDR1 SGHRS, CDR2 YFSETQ. The germline V and J ends were trimmed by 3 bases and 4 bases, with 29 bases remaining between them. The CDR3 loop spans 20 amino acids. How the authors handled the data: Amplifying reference gene primers gave estimates of nucleated cell counts. The method was immunoSEQ multiplex PCR; TCRdb's version includes in-frame clones alone and lacks a portion of them. V and J calls and clone size are as listed in that table; D and trimming were resolved from the DNA. The sample includes more than 400,000 clones, 90% of them seen just once.

This clonotype was sampled from a young man who had recovered from COVID-19. Sequencing used PBMCs or T cells enriched from blood (not recorded which). The chain joins TRBV5-1 to TRBJ2-1; perhaps TRBD2 as D (6 bases). Here the CDR3 reads CASSSGLSSLRGTSYNEQFF. The CDR3 nucleotides read TGCGCCAGCAGCTCTGGACTTTCCAGCCTACGGGGGACTTCGTACAATGAGCAGTTCTTC.